Described below is a single TCR beta chain sequence and its context. This clone's antigen is unknown. Base qualities are not at hand, and no much larger clone is one base apart. This sample stems from a study of cytomegalovirus exposure and HLA in healthy donors (dated by TCRdb to between 2016 and 2019). Study-level background: In an earlier analysis of some 610 of the donors, around 290 Gb of sequence data and 90 million to 120 million unique TCR beta sequences from 150 million to 200 million T cells were reported. Roughly five DR-DQ haplotypes were treated as single units for association and clustering because of strong linkage in the cohort. In the later analysis, no new phenotypic data were used to find candidate immune exposures; instead, reliance was placed on TCR beta sequences and their occurrence across donors. In a later genetic analysis, genome-wide SNP genotypes for about 55% of the 666 donors were used, and that subset was treated as a discovery cohort. To decide whether each TCR beta V gene segment behaved as functional or pseudogenic, an earlier analysis of nearly 600 of the donors relied on high-throughput TCR beta sequencing. Class I and class II HLA loci were covered by the typing at four-digit resolution. The number of typed donors differed by locus: roughly 629-640 for A, B, C, DRB1 and DQB1; 500 to 550 for DQA1; approximately 600 for DPA1; and roughly 450 for DPB1. An early release that covered about 640 HLA-typed donors contained 250 to 350 gigabases of sequencing data and about 93 million unique TCR sequences. The study profiled the T cell repertoires of under 850 subjects by immunosequencing and related them to cytomegalovirus serostatus. Donor age, sex, ethnicity and CMV serostatus were compiled alongside the repertoire data. A later analysis re-examined previously published TCR beta repertoires from hundreds of donors and added high-resolution HLA genotyping to investigate patterns of TCR occurrence. Among some 410 genotyped donors of the cohort, an average of around 250,000 unique TCR beta nucleotide sequences was sequenced per donor, of which about 19% were non-productive. The genetic ancestry cluster associated with self-reported Caucasian donors included roughly 84% of the roughly 390 genotyped donors. A separate validation cohort of over a hundred different subjects was used in addition to the approximately 670-subject first cohort. High-throughput TCR immunosequencing, statistical association of individual TCRs with disease status, and machine learning were combined to predict cytomegalovirus infection status. All discovery cohort repertoires had been generated on a single sequencing platform. The study was designed to test whether signatures of past pathogen exposure could be identified by cataloging public T cell receptors.

What the work shows at the level of the full study, not this receptor alone: Most CMV-associated TCR beta chains appeared to be HLA-restricted in a later analysis, and the HLA associations seemed to be driven largely by CMV exposure. In a later analysis, TCR association rates were found to vary across HLA loci, with the most associated TCRs seen for DRB1 alleles and the fewest for HLA-C alleles. A later analysis reported that several top co-occurrence clusters appeared linked to parvovirus B19, influenza, CMV and Epstein-Barr virus. In both the original and validation cohorts, the classifier was reported to diagnose cytomegalovirus status with high specificity and sensitivity. A further reported finding was that TCR beta sequences accurately predicted the HLA-A and HLA-B alleles for most subjects in the first cohort. An association between a missense DCLRE1C variant and V-gene and J-gene trimming of TCR beta chains was found in a later genetic analysis and replicated in an independent cohort. Most TCR sequences were seen in very few donors, while some public TCRs were found in many individuals. Three of the identified cytomegalovirus-associated TCR beta chains were confirmed in vitro to be specific for cytomegalovirus antigens. Presence/absence analyses assumed roughly uniform sequencing depth across donors, an assumption that may not hold. The study gave a list of 150 to 200 TCR beta chains associated with cytomegalovirus. In an earlier analysis of around 600 of the donors, most TCR beta V segments appeared in productive rearrangements about 87% or about 30% of the time, broadly matching IMGT annotations. Because some donors lacked HLA typing at each locus, the association tests relied only on the typed subset. For the cohort, immune exposure information was limited to CMV serostatus. In a later analysis, more than 15,000 TCR beta sequences were associated with specific HLA alleles at a false discovery rate of 0.05. Because counts were too low, seventeen rarely observed V segments, including chromosome 9 orphons, were excluded from the earlier analysis of 587 of the donors. According to a later genetic analysis, donors in an Asian-associated ancestry cluster had fewer N-insertions in productive TCRs than the roughly 700-donor mean. Some IMGT-functional V segments, including TRBV6-2 and TRBV6-3, could not be distinguished by the 87-base-pair reads and were therefore excluded. Compared with equally common non-associated chains, HLA-associated TCR beta chains in a later analysis were more clonally expanded and had lower generation probabilities. A cluster of highly shared sequence variants was judged likely to represent a technical artifact of the sequencing pipeline. The cohort was sequenced for TCR beta chains only, and without alpha or paired-chain data the features that could be detected were limited. The authors suggested that the approach could potentially be generalized to other disease states and immunological phenotypes. Strong co-occurrence of HLA alleles, especially DR and DQ, made assigning TCR associations to individual alleles difficult. Linkage disequilibrium might explain the correlated functional status among segregating V segments, but an unknown experimental factor could not be excluded.

The cohort consisted of 670 or so healthy bone marrow donors. Cohort members were all nominally healthy when sampled, although unrecorded immune exposures were likely present. The donor tested CMV seronegative, placing the donor among the 300 to 400 seronegative members of the cohort. A peripheral blood sample was provided by each donor, and peripheral blood mononuclear cells were used for TCR beta sequencing. The Qiagen DNeasy Blood Extraction Kit was used to extract genomic DNA from the blood cell samples. To prepare the library, the immunoSEQ multiplex PCR assay was applied. The multiplex PCR relied on a mix of 60 forward primers for TCR Vbeta segments and 13 reverse primers for TCR Jbeta segments. The CDR3 region of rearranged TCR beta genes was amplified from genomic DNA by a multiplex PCR assay. Amplified TCR beta libraries were sequenced as 87-base-pair reads on the Illumina HiSeq System. In the authors' own workflow: A later analysis counted tens of millions of unique TCR beta chains across the 650 to 700 repertoires, and some 11 million of these chains were shared by at least two donors. Raw reads were error-corrected and collapsed into unique sequences with a nearest-neighbor algorithm that merged closely related sequences to remove PCR and sequencing errors. V, D and J gene segments were assigned by aligning CDR3 sequences to IMGT reference sequences. For a sequence to be retained, a match of at least six nucleotides to both a V gene segment and a J gene segment was required. Rearrangements were called productive when the CDR3 lacked stop codons and stayed in frame with V and J; all others were non-productive. CDR3 was defined by IMGT convention, running from the second conserved V-encoded cysteine to the conserved J-encoded phenylalanine. In an earlier analysis of around 570 of the donors, sequences lacking an unambiguous match to a single V gene segment were excluded. An earlier analysis of approximately 590 of the donors called V segments functional above 56.7% productive rearrangements and segregating when the between-donor standard deviation exceeded 5%. A statistical classification framework was built to diagnose cytomegalovirus status from the catalog of TCR beta chain sequences. A later analysis assigned V and J genes by comparing TCR nucleotide sequences with IMGT/GENE-DB human TR gene sequences. A later analysis assigned CDR3 sequences and most-parsimonious VDJ recombination scenarios with the TCRdist pipeline. In a later analysis, every TCR beta chain was defined by the combination of its CDR3 amino acid sequence and its V-gene family, and reads without a unique V-gene family were dropped. As a way to deal with suspected cross-contamination and a sequencing artifact, a later analysis dropped hundreds of nucleotide sequences that were highly shared and had low generation probability. A later analysis calculated a clonal expansion index for each public chain from normalized within-repertoire ranks of inferred template counts. A later analysis computed generation probabilities with a VDJ recombination model fitted to out-of-frame rearrangements, and checked the results against IGoR. In a later analysis, TCR-TCR, TCR-HLA and TCR-CMV co-occurrence was scored with hypergeometric tests, and a repertoire-size bias correction was applied to TCR pairs. To estimate false discovery rates, a later analysis permuted the HLA or CMV assignments 20 times. A later analysis grouped co-occurring TCRs with DBSCAN, adding TCRdist sequence similarity when clustering within HLA-allele-positive subsets. Co-occurrence clustering excluded repertoires with fewer than 30,000 or more than 120,000 public chains, plus five with anomalous nucleotide sharing. Sourced from immuneACCESS, this table was stored by TCRdb with only in-frame sequences that have V and J called. A share of the clones is absent; for the studies checked, an unresolved V gene accounts for under half, and the remainder has no known explanation. For V, J and clone size, that table is used; D and trimming come from the DNA. Counted in this sample were approximately 120,000 clones; 60% to 85% of them appeared once. The ten largest clones represent roughly 3.1% of the sample.

There are 16 amino acids in the CDR3, from cysteine to phenylalanine inclusive. Of all the DNA, just the CDR3 is kept, 48 bases in frame from base 1. From the germline V gene, CDR1 is SGHTA and CDR2 is FQGNSA. Trimming at the junction amounts to 2 bases on V and 1 base on J, and the germline ends lie 14 bases apart. The sample taken for sequencing was PBMCs. The sequence links TRBV7-2 to TRBJ2-5; the D region possibly corresponds to TRBD2 (5 bases align). The source of this sequence is a man aged 30 to 45 in good health and CMV-seronegative. The nucleotides are TGTGCCAGCAGCTTATGGGCGGGTGAGGGCCAAGAGACCCAGTACTTC. It specifies CASSLWAGEGQETQYF.